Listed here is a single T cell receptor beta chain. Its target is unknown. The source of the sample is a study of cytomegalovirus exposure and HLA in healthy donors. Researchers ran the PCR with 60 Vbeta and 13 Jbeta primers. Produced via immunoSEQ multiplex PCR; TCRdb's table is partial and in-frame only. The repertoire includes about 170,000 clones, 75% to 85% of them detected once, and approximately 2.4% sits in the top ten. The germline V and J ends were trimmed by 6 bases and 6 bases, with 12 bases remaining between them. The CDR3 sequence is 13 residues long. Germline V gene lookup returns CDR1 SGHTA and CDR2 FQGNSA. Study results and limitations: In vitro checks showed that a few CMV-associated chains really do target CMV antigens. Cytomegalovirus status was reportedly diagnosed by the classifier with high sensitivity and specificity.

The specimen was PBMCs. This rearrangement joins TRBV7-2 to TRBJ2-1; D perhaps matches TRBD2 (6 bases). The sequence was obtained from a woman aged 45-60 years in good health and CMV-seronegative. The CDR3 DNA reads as TGTGCCAGCAGGGGTGGGGGACTCAATGAGCAGTTCTTC. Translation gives CASRGGGLNEQFF.